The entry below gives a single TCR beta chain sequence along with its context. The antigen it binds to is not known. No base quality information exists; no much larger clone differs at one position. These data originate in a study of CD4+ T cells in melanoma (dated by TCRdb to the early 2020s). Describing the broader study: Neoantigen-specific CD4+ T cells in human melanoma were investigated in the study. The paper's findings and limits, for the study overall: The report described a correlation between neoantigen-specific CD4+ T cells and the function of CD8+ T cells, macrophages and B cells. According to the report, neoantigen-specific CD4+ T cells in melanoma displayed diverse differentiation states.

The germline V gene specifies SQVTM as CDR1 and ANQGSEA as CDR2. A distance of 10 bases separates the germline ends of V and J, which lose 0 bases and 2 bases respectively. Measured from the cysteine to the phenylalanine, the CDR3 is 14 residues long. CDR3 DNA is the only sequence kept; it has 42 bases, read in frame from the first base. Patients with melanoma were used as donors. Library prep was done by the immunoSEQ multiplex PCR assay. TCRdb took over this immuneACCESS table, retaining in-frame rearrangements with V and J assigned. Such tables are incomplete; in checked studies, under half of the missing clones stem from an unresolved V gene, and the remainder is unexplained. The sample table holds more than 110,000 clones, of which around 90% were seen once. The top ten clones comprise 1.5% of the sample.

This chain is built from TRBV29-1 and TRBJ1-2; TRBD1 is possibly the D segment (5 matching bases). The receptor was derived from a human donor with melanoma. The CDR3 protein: CSVEDQGGNYGYTF. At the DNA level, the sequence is TGCAGCGTTGAAGATCAGGGAGGGAACTATGGCTACACCTTC.